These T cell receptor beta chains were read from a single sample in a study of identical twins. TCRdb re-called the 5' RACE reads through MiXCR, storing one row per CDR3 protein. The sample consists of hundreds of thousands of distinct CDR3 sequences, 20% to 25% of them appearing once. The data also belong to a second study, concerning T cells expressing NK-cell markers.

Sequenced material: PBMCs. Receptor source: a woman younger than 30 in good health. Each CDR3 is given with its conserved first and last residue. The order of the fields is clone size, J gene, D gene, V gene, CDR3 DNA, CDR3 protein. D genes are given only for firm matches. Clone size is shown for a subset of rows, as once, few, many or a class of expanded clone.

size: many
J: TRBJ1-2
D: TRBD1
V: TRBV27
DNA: TGTGCCAGCAGTGTCAGGGGGCTCGAAGGCTACACCTTC
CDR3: CASSVRGLEGYTF

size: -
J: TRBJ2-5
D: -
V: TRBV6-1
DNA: TGTGCCACCTTGGGTCAGTTGAACCCGTACCAAGAGACCCAGTACTTC
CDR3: CATLGQLNPYQETQYF

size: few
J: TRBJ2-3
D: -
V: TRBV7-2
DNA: TGTGCCAGCAGCCCTCAGCGGGTTTCAGACACAGATACGCAGTATTTT
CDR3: CASSPQRVSDTDTQYF

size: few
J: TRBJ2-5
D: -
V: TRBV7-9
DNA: TGTGCCAGCAGCTTACTCGGTAGCTGGGAGACCCAGTACTTC
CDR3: CASSLLGSWETQYF

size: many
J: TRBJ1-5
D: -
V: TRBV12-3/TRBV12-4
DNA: TGTGCCAGCAGATTAGCGGATCAGCCCCAGCATTTT
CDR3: CASRLADQPQHF

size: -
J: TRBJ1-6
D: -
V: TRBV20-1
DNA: TGCAGTGCTAGATATGGACGGTCCTTTGGCTATTCACCCCTCCACTTT
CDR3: CSARYGRSFGYSPLHF

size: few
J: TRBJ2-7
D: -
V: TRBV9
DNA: TGTGCCAGCAGCGTAGGGACGACTGGCGAGCAGTACTTC
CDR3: CASSVGTTGEQYF

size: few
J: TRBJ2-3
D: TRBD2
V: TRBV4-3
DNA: TGCGCCAGCAGCCAAGCACCGGGACTATCTACGGGGACGCAGTATTTT
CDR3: CASSQAPGLSTGTQYF

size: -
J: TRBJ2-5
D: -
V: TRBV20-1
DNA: TGCAGTGCCCTCCCCCTAGGGGAGACCCAGTACTTC
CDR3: CSALPLGETQYF

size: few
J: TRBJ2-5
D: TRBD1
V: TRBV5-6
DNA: TGTGCCAGCAGCAGGCCGGGACAGCAAGAGACCCAGTACTTC
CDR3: CASSRPGQQETQYF

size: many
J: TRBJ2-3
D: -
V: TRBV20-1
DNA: TGCAGTGCTACGGGACTGTCTAGCACAGATACGCAGTATTTT
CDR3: CSATGLSSTDTQYF

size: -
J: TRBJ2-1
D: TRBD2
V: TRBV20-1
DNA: TGCAGTGCTCCAGGGACTAGCGGGGGGCGCAATGAGCAGTTCTTC
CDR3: CSAPGTSGGRNEQFF

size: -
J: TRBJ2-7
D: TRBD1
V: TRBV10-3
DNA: TGTGCCATCTCGGGGACAGGCTACGAGCAGTACTTC
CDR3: CAISGTGYEQYF

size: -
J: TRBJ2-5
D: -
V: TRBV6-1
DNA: TGTGCCAGCAGAGGCTTGGGAGCGTACAGTGCCCCCTCGAAGGAGACCCAGTACTTC
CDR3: CASRGLGAYSAPSKETQYF

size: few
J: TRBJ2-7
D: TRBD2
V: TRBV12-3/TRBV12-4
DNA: TGTGCCAGCAGGGCGGGGGGCCTGTACGAGCAGTACTTC
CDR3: CASRAGGLYEQYF

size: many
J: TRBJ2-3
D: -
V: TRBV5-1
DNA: TGTGCCAGCAGCTTAGCAAGAAGCACAGATACGCAGTATTTT
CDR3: CASSLARSTDTQYF

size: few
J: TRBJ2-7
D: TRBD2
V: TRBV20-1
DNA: TGCAGTGCTAGAGATCGGGCGGGGGGGCCCTACGAGCAGTACTTC
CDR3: CSARDRAGGPYEQYF

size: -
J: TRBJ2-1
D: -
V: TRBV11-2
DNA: TGTGCCAGCAGCTTAGATCTGGACTACAATGAGCAGTTCTTC
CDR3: CASSLDLDYNEQFF

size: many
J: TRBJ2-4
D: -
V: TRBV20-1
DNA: TGCAGTGCTATCCCCCCCCTCTTAGCCAAAAACATTCAGTACTTC
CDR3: CSAIPPLLAKNIQYF

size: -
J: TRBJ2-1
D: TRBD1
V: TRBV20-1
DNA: TGCAGTGCCCTCCTCCCCACAGGGGATAATGAGCAGTTCTTC
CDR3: CSALLPTGDNEQFF

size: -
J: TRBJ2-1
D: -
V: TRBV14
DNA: TGTGCCAGCAGCCAAGAGGAGGGTCAAGAGCAGTTCTTC
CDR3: CASSQEEGQEQFF

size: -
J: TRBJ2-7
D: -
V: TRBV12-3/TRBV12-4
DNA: TGTGCCAGCAGTTTCGGCACCGTCGAGCAGTACTTC
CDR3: CASSFGTVEQYF

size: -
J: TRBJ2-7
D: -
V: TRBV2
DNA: TGTGCCAGCCAACAGCACATCCAGGGTTTCGAGCAGTACTTC
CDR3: CASQQHIQGFEQYF

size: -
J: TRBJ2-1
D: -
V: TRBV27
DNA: TGTGCCAGCAGCCCCGGATCAGGGTATCCCAATGAGCAGTTCTTC
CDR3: CASSPGSGYPNEQFF

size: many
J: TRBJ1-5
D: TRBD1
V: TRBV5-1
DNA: TGCGCCAGCAGCTTGCAGCCAGGGGGCACGGAGCCCCAGCATTTT
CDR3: CASSLQPGGTEPQHF

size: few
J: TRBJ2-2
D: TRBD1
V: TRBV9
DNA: TGTGCCAGCAGCGTAGACGGACAGGGGAACACCGGGGAGCTGTTTTTT
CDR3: CASSVDGQGNTGELFF

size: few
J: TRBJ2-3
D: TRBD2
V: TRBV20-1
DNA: TGCAGTGCTAGGGATCTCCAGCGGGGGACAGATACGCAGTATTTT
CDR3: CSARDLQRGTDTQYF

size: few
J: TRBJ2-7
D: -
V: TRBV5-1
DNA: TGCGCCAGCAGCTCGACGGGTGTTGGAGCGCTACGCGAGCAGTACTTC
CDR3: CASSSTGVGALREQYF

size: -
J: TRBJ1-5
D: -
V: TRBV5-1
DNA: TGCGCCAGCAGCCCAGGAGGCGCAGGCAGCAATCAGCCCCAGCATTTT
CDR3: CASSPGGAGSNQPQHF

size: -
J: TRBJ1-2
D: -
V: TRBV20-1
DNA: TGCAGTGCTAGACAGGACAGCCGCGAGGCTGGCTACACCTTC
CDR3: CSARQDSREAGYTF

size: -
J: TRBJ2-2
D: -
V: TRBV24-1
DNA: TGTGCCACCAGTGAACTGAGCACCGGGGAGCTGTTTTTT
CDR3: CATSELSTGELFF

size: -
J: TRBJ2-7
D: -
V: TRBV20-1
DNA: TGCAGTGCGAGGCTACCGGGACCTTACTACGAGCAGTACTTC
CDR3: CSARLPGPYYEQYF

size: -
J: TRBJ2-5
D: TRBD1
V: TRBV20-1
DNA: TGCAGTGCTAGAGTAGGGACAGAAGAGACCCAGTACTTC
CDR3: CSARVGTEETQYF

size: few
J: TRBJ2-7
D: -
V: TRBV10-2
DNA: TGCGCCAGCAGTGATTGGGGAACCTACGAGCAGTACTTC
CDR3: CASSDWGTYEQYF

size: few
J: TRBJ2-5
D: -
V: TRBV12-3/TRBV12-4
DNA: TGTGCCAGCAGTCCCCGTGACGGAACTCAAGAGACCCAGTACTTC
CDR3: CASSPRDGTQETQYF

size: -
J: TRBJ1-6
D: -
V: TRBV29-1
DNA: TGCAGCGTTCGGACAGTCACTAATTCACCCCTCCACTTT
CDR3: CSVRTVTNSPLHF

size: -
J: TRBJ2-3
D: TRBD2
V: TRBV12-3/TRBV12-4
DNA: TGTGCCAGCAGATCCGGGACTAGCGGCACAGATACGCAGTATTTT
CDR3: CASRSGTSGTDTQYF

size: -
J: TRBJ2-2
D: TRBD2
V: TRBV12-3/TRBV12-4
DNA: TGTGCCAGCAGTTCTAGCGGTTACACCGGGGAGCTGTTTTTT
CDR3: CASSSSGYTGELFF

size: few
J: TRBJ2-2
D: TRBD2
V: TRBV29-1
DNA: TGCAGCGTGAAGGGCCTAGCGGGGGGACAGACCGGGGAGCTGTTTTTT
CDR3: CSVKGLAGGQTGELFF

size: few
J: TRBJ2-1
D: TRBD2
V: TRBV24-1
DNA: TGTGCCACCAGTGCGTCGGGGGGGTACAATGAGCAGTTCTTC
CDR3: CATSASGGYNEQFF